This is a list of T cell receptor beta chains from one sample in a study of T cells in Graves' hyperthyroidism and ophthalmopathy. TCRdb reprocessed the multiplex PCR reads with MiXCR, giving one entry per CDR3 protein. The table has under 400,000 distinct CDR3 sequences, 20% to 30% seen once; the top ten hold less than 85%. Source material: blood. The receptors were sampled from a man in his fifties or sixties with Graves' hyperthyroidism. Both conserved end residues are part of each CDR3. The D gene is left open where the match is weak.

V	D	J	CDR3
TRBV12-3/TRBV12-4	TRBD2	TRBJ2-1	CASTRTSGVYSEQFF
TRBV24-1	TRBD2	TRBJ2-1	CATSEASGKYNEQFF
TRBV12-3/TRBV12-4	TRBD2	TRBJ2-1	CASSPTPGLAGGEQFF
TRBV7-9	.	TRBJ2-2	CASSSTTVTGELFF
TRBV2	.	TRBJ1-5	CASSESSSDQPQHF
TRBV24-1	.	TRBJ1-5	CATGEVSNQPQHF
TRBV4-1	.	TRBJ2-1	CASSQDKGRSDNEQFF
TRBV15	TRBD1	TRBJ2-7	CATSTDEGRDRASYEQYF
TRBV12-3/TRBV12-4	TRBD2	TRBJ2-7	CASSSTSGPLREQYF
TRBV6-1	.	TRBJ2-4	CASSPGLVDIQYF
TRBV12-3/TRBV12-4	.	TRBJ2-7	CASSLGGRSEQYF
TRBV11-2	.	TRBJ1-5	CASSQTGTTGVQPQHF
TRBV10-3	TRBD1	TRBJ1-1	CASSPTGRNTEAFF
TRBV12-3/TRBV12-4	.	TRBJ2-3	CASILSRGSSTDTQYF
TRBV27	.	TRBJ2-7	CASRTANTNEQYF
TRBV2	TRBD2	TRBJ2-1	CASSAPGLVNEQFF
TRBV7-3	TRBD2	TRBJ2-3	CASSSVAGGPIDTQYF
TRBV28	TRBD2	TRBJ2-3	CASSLLRLAGVLDTQYF
TRBV7-3	.	TRBJ2-5	CASSLGVWETQYF
TRBV11-2	.	TRBJ1-1	CASSYFGPEAFF
TRBV29-1	.	TRBJ1-1	CSVEPSTLTLGTEAFF
TRBV4-2	.	TRBJ2-3	CASSQDLRVSDTQYF
TRBV11-2	TRBD1	TRBJ1-5	CASSASGTGVQPQHF
TRBV7-6	TRBD2	TRBJ2-3	CASSSTSAQYF
TRBV6-1	TRBD1	TRBJ2-5	CASTPSTGSSKTQYF
TRBV7-9	.	TRBJ1-3	CASRPGSGNTIYF
TRBV24-1	TRBD2	TRBJ2-3	CATSDGSGRGDTQYF
TRBV9	.	TRBJ2-2	CASSVAITGELFF
TRBV12-3/TRBV12-4	TRBD1	TRBJ2-3	CATRRTGVDTQYF
TRBV7-2	TRBD1	TRBJ2-7	CASSPPDRGGEQYF
TRBV5-1	TRBD1	TRBJ1-4	CASSSDRVNEKLFF
TRBV6-1	.	TRBJ2-5	CASSDVRGETQYF
TRBV29-1	.	TRBJ2-3	CSLNNTQYF
TRBV5-1	.	TRBJ2-2	CASSFNREPGELFF
TRBV11-2	.	TRBJ2-1	CASSPSRVIEYNEQFF
TRBV20-1	.	TRBJ2-1	CSARISCNEQFF
TRBV5-1	.	TRBJ2-2	CASRPDYPLGELFF
TRBV3-1	.	TRBJ1-1	CASSQEGGNTEAFF
TRBV6-1	.	TRBJ2-3	CASSEVGGLTDTQYF
TRBV28	.	TRBJ2-2	CASSFLGGTGELFF
TRBV2	TRBD1	TRBJ1-6	CASTETGGINSPLHF
TRBV5-1	TRBD1	TRBJ2-7	CAGSPGQIGYEQYF
TRBV7-3	.	TRBJ1-2	CASSIGPSGGYTF
TRBV5-1	TRBD2	TRBJ2-7	CASSLLGLAGFDEQYF
TRBV28	TRBD2	TRBJ2-1	CASSSLLTSGPLREQFF
TRBV29-1	TRBD1	TRBJ2-5	CSTSRTGGMETQYF
TRBV10-1	.	TRBJ1-1	CASSLNRGTEAFF
TRBV6-1	.	TRBJ2-7	CASGPGALPSYEQYF
TRBV5-1	TRBD2	TRBJ2-3	CASSLGASGLDTQYF
TRBV6-1	TRBD2	TRBJ2-2	CASSLKGLAGDVGELFF
TRBV28	.	TRBJ2-3	CASSLSVNTDTQYF
TRBV7-3	.	TRBJ1-2	CASSFDGAGYTF
TRBV15	TRBD2	TRBJ2-7	CATSRKREVVKYYEQYF
TRBV3-1	.	TRBJ1-1	CASSQQGGTEAFF
TRBV19	.	TRBJ1-1	CASSPGTSRGTEAFF
TRBV6-1	.	TRBJ2-7	CASSQTGNEQYF
TRBV11-3	.	TRBJ1-1	CASSPQLGNTEAFF
TRBV20-1	.	TRBJ2-7	CSARRPGGSYEQYF
TRBV3-1	TRBD2	TRBJ2-1	CASGAGVDYNEQFF
TRBV12-3/TRBV12-4	.	TRBJ1-1	CASTISGYFTEAFF